The 10 T cell receptor beta chains listed next were all sequenced from one sample in a study of blood T cells in healthy people across ages. A second PCR, run for roughly 6 to 11 cycles, used a sample-barcoded 5' primer plus a J-beta primer mix. TCRdb processed the 5' RACE reads anew with MiXCR; each CDR3 protein has one entry. This table holds 600,000 to 1,000,000 distinct CDR3 sequences, 55% to 75% found once. Specimen: blood. These receptors originate from a man aged 30-40 years in good health.

This clonotype was seen many times. At one boundary the junction diverges from the germline segment, which might be a read error. V usage is TRBV5-1 and J usage is TRBJ2-5; the match to TRBD2 covers 7 bases. This CDR3 comprises 10 residues. In germline, CDR1 is SGHRS, CDR2 YFSETQ. This CDR3 reads CASGEETQYF. CDR3 DNA: TGTGCCAGCGGGGAAGAGACCCAGTACTTC.

V gene TRBV25-1 combines with J gene TRBJ2-7, with TRBD2 matching 7 bases. J was trimmed by 0 bases and V by 6 bases; bases with no gene match: 5. There are 14 residues in the CDR3. Germline V lookup: CDR1 MGHDK, CDR2 SYGVNS. The CDR3 coding sequence is TGTGCCAGCAGAGGAAGCGGGAACTCCTACGAGCAGTACTTC. Translating gives CASRGSGNSYEQYF.

The chain combines TRBV6-5 with TRBJ2-7; D is possibly TRBD1 or TRBD2 (5 bases each). V was cut by 9 bases and J by 3 bases, with 15 bases left in between. The CDR3 consists of 13 residues. Germline values: CDR1 MNHEY, CDR2 SVGAGI. CDR3: CASSNRDGYEQYF. The CDR3 bases are TGTGCCAGTAGTAACCGGGACGGCTACGAGCAGTACTTC.

In nucleotides, the CDR3 is TGTGCCAGTAGTCCCGCACCGGGACGCCTAGCGGGAGGGTCGACCTACGAGCAGTACTTC. Protein sequence: CASSPAPGRLAGGSTYEQYF. The chain employs TRBV19 and TRBJ2-4, with 12 bases fitting TRBD2. The J call is in doubt because the DNA end fits TRBJ2-7 better. There are 20 residues in the CDR3. Germline loops: CDR1 LNHDA, CDR2 SQIVND (reference sequence).

This clonotype was picked up many times. CDR3 residues: CASSEGTATYEQYF. CDR3 DNA sequence: TGTGCCAGCAGCGAAGGGACAGCAACCTACGAGCAGTACTTC. The rearrangement links TRBV5-6 to TRBJ2-7, with 7 nucleotides matching TRBD1. The CDR3 is 14 amino acids. Germline loops: CDR1 SGHDT, CDR2 YYEEEE. V trimming: 4 bases; J trimming: 2 bases; junction bases outside the gene matches: 6.

The chain has TRBV3-1 and TRBJ2-5; 16 bases fit TRBD2. Germline values: CDR1 LGHDT, CDR2 YNNKEL (reference sequence). Germline trimming cut 4 bases from V and 4 bases from J; bases unmatched to any gene: 12. The CDR3 totals 19 residues. The CDR3 coding sequence is TGTGCCAGCAGCCCGTCAAAGGGACTAGCGGGGGGGATAGGAGAGACCCAGTACTTC. Its protein is CASSPSKGLAGGIGETQYF.

CDR3 in DNA: TGCAGTGCTAAGACCGACGCCGGACTTGGATACAATGAGCAGTTCTTC. It encodes CSAKTDAGLGYNEQFF. This sequence joins TRBV20-1 and TRBJ2-1; TRBD2 is a possible D gene (5 bases). The V end was cut by 4 bases, the J end by 4 bases, with 20 bases between. The length of the CDR3 is 16 residues. CDR1 is DFQATT and CDR2 is SNEGSKA in the germline V gene (reference sequence).

In its sample, this clonotype was seen once. This sequence joins TRBV14 and TRBJ2-7; weak D call: TRBD1 (5 bases). Trimming left V 0 bases short and J 6 bases short, with 15 bases between. The CDR3 covers 15 residues. Germline values: CDR1 SGHDN, CDR2 FVKESK. The CDR3 DNA sequence: TGTGCCAGCAGCCAAGACAGGGTAGCTTTTCGCGAGCAGTACTTC. This translates into CASSQDRVAFREQYF. The whole variable domain, filled in from reference TRBV14 and TRBJ2-7, reads EAGVTQFPSHSVIEKGQTVTLRCDPISGHDNLYWYRRVMGKEIKFLLHFVKESKQDESGMPNNRFLAERTGGTYSTLKVQPAELEDSGVYFCASSQDRVAFREQYFGPGTRLTVT.

This clonotype was recorded only once. J is TRBJ1-1 and V is TRBV12-3 or TRBV12-4, with D hard to call. V was shortened by 10 bases and J by 0 bases, with 15 bases between the two germline ends. The CDR3 is 14 amino acids. The CDR3 protein is CATSRGALNTEAFF. The CDR3 DNA sequence: TGTGCCACCTCCCGGGGAGCCCTGAACACTGAAGCTTTCTTT.

CDR3 sequence: CASLPLGGNEQFF. The CDR3 DNA is TGTGCCAGCCTCCCTTTGGGAGGGAATGAGCAGTTCTTC. This chain uses TRBV6-2 or TRBV6-3 with TRBJ2-1; 7 positions agree with TRBD2. CDR1 is MNHEY and CDR2 is SVGEGT in the germline V gene. This CDR3 is built from 13 residues. V was pared by 8 bases and J by 7 bases, with 8 bases of the junction left unmatched.